Below, 10 T cell receptor beta chains from the same sample are listed, as sequenced in a study of cytomegalovirus exposure and HLA in healthy donors. The study ran its PCR with 60 Vbeta and 13 Jbeta primers. Sequencing was performed with immunoSEQ multiplex PCR; in TCRdb, only in-frame clones are kept and a portion is missing. Here the sample spans around 58,000 clones, about 69% being singletons. Specimen: PBMCs. Source of these receptors: a man between 35 and 55 years old in good health and CMV-seropositive.

This clone has only one observation. CDR3 coding DNA: TGTGCCAGTAGTGAAGCGCGACAGCCGAGACAAGGGGAGCTGTTTTTT. Protein product: CASSEARQPRQGELFF. This chain uses TRBV19 with TRBJ2-2; the D gene is possibly TRBD1 (5 bases). Germline lookup yields CDR1 LNHDA and CDR2 SQIVND (reference sequence). This CDR3 has 16 residues. Trimming cost V 5 bases and J 8 bases, with 21 bases left between them.

The rearrangement joins TRBV13 to TRBJ2-7; 9 bases match TRBD1. J lost 0 bases, V lost 5 bases, and 5 bases had no gene match. Per germline, CDR1 PRHDT and CDR2 FYEKMQ (reference sequence). The CDR3 totals 15 residues. CDR3 bases: TGTGCCAGCAGCACCCCGGGACAGGGCTCCTACGAGCAGTACTTC. Protein product: CASSTPGQGSYEQYF.

This rearrangement joins TRBV15 to TRBJ2-3; D call uncertain. CDR3 length: 15 amino acids. Deletions cut 0 bases from V and 1 base from J, with 8 bases between. The germline V gene has CDR1 LNHNV and CDR2 YYDKDF (reference sequence). Written as DNA, the CDR3 is TGTGCCACCAGCAGAGATAAATCAGGCACAGATACGCAGTATTTT. Translated: CATSRDKSGTDTQYF. Using reference TRBV15 and TRBJ2-3 for the parts outside the CDR3, the full variable domain is DAMVIQNPRYQVTQFGKPVTLSCSQTLNHNVMYWYQQKSSQAPKLLFHYYDKDFNNEADTPDNFQSRRPNTSFCFLDIRSPGLGDTAMYLCATSRDKSGTDTQYFGPGTRLTVL.

This clone was seen just once. The genes are TRBV29-1 and TRBJ2-1; 8 bases fit TRBD1. There are 14 residues in the CDR3. Germline CDR1 and CDR2: SQVTM and ANQGSEA. With 2 bases clipped from V and 3 bases from J, the junction kept 3 bases outside the gene matches. The CDR3 DNA follows: TGCAGCGTTGAACATGACAGGGGCTACAATGAGCAGTTCTTC. It specifies CSVEHDRGYNEQFF.

The rearrangement uses TRBV4-1 and TRBJ2-1; the match to TRBD2 covers 7 bases. CDR3 length: 16 amino acids. Trimming cost V 0 bases and J 1 base; bases outside gene matches: 3. From germline, CDR1 is MGHRA and CDR2 YSYEKL. The CDR3 loop reads CASSQEAGVSYNEQFF. The CDR3 DNA follows: TGCGCCAGCAGCCAAGAGGCGGGGGTTTCCTACAATGAGCAGTTCTTC.

V gene TRBV19 combines with J gene TRBJ2-5; 7 nucleotides match TRBD1. V lost 5 bases to trimming and J lost 4 bases; unmatched junction nucleotides: 4. Per germline, CDR1 LNHDA and CDR2 SQIVND (reference sequence). This CDR3 spans 13 amino acids. DNA of the CDR3: TGTGCCAGTAGTTACAGGGGAGCAGAGACCCAGTACTTC. Translating gives CASSYRGAETQYF. The whole variable domain, remainder taken from reference TRBV19 and TRBJ2-5, is DGGITQSPKYLFRKEGQNVTLSCEQNLNHDAMYWYRQDPGQGLRLIYYSQIVNDFQKGDIAEGYSVSREKKESFPLTVTSAQKNPTAFYLCASSYRGAETQYFGPGTRLLVL.

The genes are TRBV10-3 and TRBJ2-3, with D possibly TRBD2 on 6 matching bases. The CDR3 totals 13 residues. Trimming cost V 9 bases and J 1 base, with 11 bases left between them. Germline loops: CDR1 ENHRY, CDR2 SYGVKD. The CDR3 DNA follows: TGTGCCATGGATTCGGGGGGCACAGATACGCAGTATTTT. Its translation: CAMDSGGTDTQYF.

CDR3 coding DNA: TGTGCCAGCAGCGCCGGAGCGACAGGCCACTATGGCTACACCTTC. Its translation is CASSAGATGHYGYTF. The rearrangement joins TRBV7-8 to TRBJ1-2; perhaps TRBD1 as D (6 bases). The V end was cut by 5 bases, the J end by 3 bases, with 16 bases between. The germline V gene has CDR1 SGHVS and CDR2 FQNEAQ. The CDR3 is 15 residues long.

This clone was recorded once. This chain joins TRBV25-1 and TRBJ2-5, with 7 bases matching TRBD2. Losses at the gene ends were 6 bases for V and 4 bases for J; bases not matched to a gene: 5. Germline CDR1 and CDR2: MGHDK and SYGVNS. The CDR3 length is 13 residues. CDR3 sequence: CASSRGERETQYF. The CDR3 nucleotides read TGTGCCAGCAGCCGGGGGGAACGAGAGACCCAGTACTTC.

This clone was counted only a few times. The sample contains more than one DNA sequence encoding this CDR3. The genes are TRBV29-1 and TRBJ2-1; perhaps TRBD2 as D (5 bases). The CDR3 sequence is 12 residues long. Trimming removed 6 bases from V and 5 bases from J, with 11 bases in between. From germline, CDR1 is SQVTM and CDR2 ANQGSEA. CDR3 in amino acids: CSVADGDNEQFF. DNA for the CDR3: TGCAGCGTGGCGGACGGGGACAATGAGCAGTTCTTC.